This passage covers 23 T cell receptor beta chains from one sample sequenced in a study of beta chain features in type 1 diabetes. Their antigens remain unidentified. Study outcomes and limitations: Moderate yet significant TCRB CDR3 shortening was seen in Type 1 diabetes patients in all four CD4+ subsets.

All of the isolated RNA was reverse transcribed, so expressed TCRB transcripts were sequenced. The data were produced by immunoSEQ multiplex PCR, yet TCRdb's version contains in-frame clones alone and is incomplete. This repertoire shows about 240,000 clones, approximately 15% found once; its top ten account for 0.019%. The sample comprised naive CD4+ T cells from blood. Source of these receptors: a man in his thirties or forties with type 1 diabetes.

This sequence joins TRBV6-5 and TRBJ1-1, with 8 positions matching TRBD1. Losses at the gene ends were 7 bases for V and 8 bases for J; bases not matched to a gene: 6. The CDR3 is 12 amino acids. Germline CDR1 and CDR2: MNHEY and SVGAGI. The CDR3 nucleotides read TGTGCCAGCATGGGCTACAGGGGGGAAGCTTTCTTT. Translation: CASMGYRGEAFF.

This clone has more than one count but fewer than ten. The CDR3 is CASSVDLWETQYF. The CDR3 region has the DNA TGTGCCAGCAGCGTAGACTTGTGGGAGACCCAGTACTTC. The chain carries TRBV9 and TRBJ2-5, with no clear D. The CDR3 length is 13 residues. V dropped 0 bases and J dropped 5 bases, with 8 bases sitting between them. The germline gives CDR1 SGDLS, CDR2 YYNGEE. The full variable domain, in which reference TRBV9 and TRBJ2-5 provide the parts outside the CDR3, is DSGVTQTPKHLITATGQRVTLRCSPRSGDLSVYWYQQSLDQGLQFLIQYYNGEERAKGNILERFSAQQFPDLHSELNLSSLELGDSALYFCASSVDLWETQYFGPGTRLLVL.

This clone has only a few counts. The chain employs TRBV7-9 and TRBJ2-7; 8 nucleotides line up with TRBD1. This CDR3 comprises 15 residues. With V trimmed by 3 bases and J by 2 bases, 6 bases remained unmatched. Germline loops: CDR1 SEHNR, CDR2 FQNEAQ (reference sequence). The CDR3 spells CASSFETGVPYEQYF. In nucleotides, the CDR3 is TGTGCCAGCAGCTTCGAGACAGGGGTGCCCTACGAGCAGTACTTC. Filled out from reference TRBV7-9 and TRBJ2-7, the complete variable domain reads DTGVSQNPRHKITKRGQNVTFRCDPISEHNRLYWYRQTLGQGPEFLTYFQNEAQLEKSRLLSDRFSAERPKGSFSTLEIQRTEQGDSAMYLCASSFETGVPYEQYFGPGTRLTVT.

This clone was counted between two and nine times. The chain employs TRBV7-2 and TRBJ1-5; D unresolved. CDR3 length: 14 amino acids. Germline CDR1 SGHTA, CDR2 FQGNSA. Trimming left V 1 base short and J 3 bases short, with 7 bases between. The CDR3 protein is CASSLGHTNQPQHF. In DNA form, the CDR3 reads TGTGCCAGCAGCTTAGGACATACCAATCAGCCCCAGCATTTT.

The chain links TRBV27 to TRBJ2-5; no firm D call. Germline-derived CDR1 and CDR2 are MNHEY and SMNVEV (reference sequence). The V end lost 4 bases, the J end lost 2 bases, and 11 bases lay between the germline ends. This CDR3 has 14 amino acids. The CDR3 DNA is TGTGCCAGCAGTTATAACAAAACGCAAGAGACCCAGTACTTC. It translates to CASSYNKTQETQYF.

The chain links TRBV2 to TRBJ2-7; TRBD2 aligns across 8 bases. V dropped 5 bases and J dropped 0; count of bases not matched to a gene: 3. Per the germline V gene, CDR1 is SNHLY and CDR2 is FYNNEI. The CDR3 runs 14 residues. The CDR3 DNA sequence: TGTGCCAGCAGTATAAGCGGGGGCTCCTACGAGCAGTACTTC. Encoded protein: CASSISGGSYEQYF.

This clone has a handful of counts. The chain employs TRBV5-1 and TRBJ2-2; D is uncertain. This CDR3 is built from 15 residues. The V end was cut by 1 base, the J end by 1 base, with 8 bases between. Germline V gene sequence: CDR1 SGHRS, CDR2 YFSETQ. This CDR3 is CASSLLAGNTGELFF. As DNA, the CDR3 is TGCGCCAGCAGCTTGCTGGCAGGGAACACCGGGGAGCTGTTTTTT.

The chain combines TRBV6-5 with TRBJ2-7; the D gene is possibly TRBD2 (6 bases). Germline V gene data show CDR1 as MNHEY and CDR2 as SVGAGI. Between the trimmed V and J ends, which lost 6 bases and 8 bases, there was a span of 11 bases. The CDR3 is 11 amino acids. CDR3 sequence: CASSRGTQQYF. CDR3 coding DNA: TGTGCCAGCAGCCGAGGGACTCAGCAGTACTTC.

A few counts support this clone. The chain has TRBV30 and TRBJ1-1; D not certain. With 2 bases removed from V and 2 bases from J, the gap between germline ends came to 6 bases. The CDR3 covers 12 residues. The germline gives CDR1 GTSNPN, CDR2 SVGIG (reference sequence). The CDR3 loop is CAWSHKNTEAFF. The CDR3 DNA reads as TGTGCCTGGAGTCACAAAAACACTGAAGCTTTCTTT. Drawing the rest from reference TRBV30 and TRBJ1-1, the complete variable domain is SQTIHQWPATLVQPVGSPLSLECTVEGTSNPNLYWYRQAAGRGLQLLFYSVGIGQISSEVPQNLSASRPQDRQFILSSKKLLLSDSGFYLCAWSHKNTEAFFGQGTRLTVV.

The chain joins TRBV9 to TRBJ2-3; 7 bases align to TRBD2. The CDR3 totals 15 residues. With V trimmed by 4 bases and J by 3 bases, 8 bases remained unmatched. Germline CDR1 and CDR2: SGDLS and YYNGEE. CDR3: CASSPGAGLTDTQYF. Written as DNA, the CDR3 is TGTGCCAGCAGCCCAGGAGCGGGGTTGACAGATACGCAGTATTTT.

This clone was counted a few times. The chain uses TRBV6-5 and TRBJ2-1; a possible D gene is TRBD1 (5 bases). This CDR3 comprises 13 residues. V lost 11 bases and J 5 bases, leaving 16 bases between the germline ends. Germline V gene data show CDR1 as MNHEY and CDR2 as SVGAGI. In DNA, the CDR3 is TGTGCCGTGACGCAGGGATGGGACAATGAGCAGTTCTTC. It codes for CAVTQGWDNEQFF.

This clone was counted a few times. V gene TRBV11-2 combines with J gene TRBJ2-3; D perhaps matches TRBD2 (6 bases). The germline CDR1 and CDR2 sequences are SGHAT and FQNNGV. The V end lost 4 bases, the J end lost 6 bases, and 20 bases lay between the germline ends. The CDR3 loop spans 16 amino acids. Written as DNA, the CDR3 is TGTGCCAGCAGCTCCCAACCGGCGGGACTGGGGGATACGCAGTATTTT. Protein product: CASSSQPAGLGDTQYF. The variable domain in full, completed from reference TRBV11-2 and TRBJ2-3, reads EAGVAQSPRYKIIEKRQSVAFWCNPISGHATLYWYQQILGQGPKLLIQFQNNGVVDDSQLPKDRFSAERLKGVDSTLKIQPAKLEDSAVYLCASSSQPAGLGDTQYFGPGTRLTVL.

As for this clone: This same CDR3 is encoded by further DNA sequences in the sample. The chain is built from TRBV4-1 and TRBJ2-1; 9 bases are a match to TRBD2. Germline CDR1 is MGHRA and CDR2 is YSYEKL. The CDR3 loop spans 16 amino acids. V lost 0 bases, J lost 4 bases, and 4 bases stayed unmatched. The CDR3 region is CASSQDRLAEYNEQFF. CDR3 in DNA: TGCGCCAGCAGCCAAGATCGACTAGCGGAGTACAATGAGCAGTTCTTC.

The table lists this clone with a few counts. The rearrangement joins TRBV30 to TRBJ2-3, with a possible D match to TRBD1 (6 bases). CDR1 is GTSNPN, CDR2 SVGIG, per germline (reference sequence). V was clipped by 0 bases and J by 1 base, with 11 bases between them. The CDR3 has 15 residues. The CDR3: CAWSVKGGRTDTQYF. CDR3 DNA: TGTGCCTGGAGTGTAAAAGGGGGACGCACAGATACGCAGTATTTT.

This clone was seen more than once but under ten times. The CDR3 DNA follows: TGTGCCAGCAGTGAATTCTTGGCGGGAGGCACAGATACGCAGTATTTT. Its protein product is CASSEFLAGGTDTQYF. The chain combines TRBV25-1 with TRBJ2-3; TRBD2 aligns across 7 bases. This CDR3 contains 16 residues. J was trimmed by 1 base and V by 1 base; bases with no gene match: 5. The germline gives CDR1 MGHDK, CDR2 SYGVNS.

This rearrangement joins TRBV7-9 to TRBJ1-2; 7 bases agree with TRBD1. This CDR3 is built from 13 residues. J gave up 4 bases and V 4 bases, and 3 bases lay outside the gene matches. The germline gives CDR1 SEHNR, CDR2 FQNEAQ (reference sequence). CDR3 residues: CASSSPGGYGYTF. The CDR3 DNA reads TGTGCCAGCAGCTCACCAGGGGGCTATGGCTACACCTTC.

This clone was picked up one time. The V gene is TRBV11-3, the J gene TRBJ2-3; 7 nucleotides agree with TRBD1. Losses at the gene ends were 5 bases for V and 5 bases for J; bases not matched to a gene: 4. CDR1 and CDR2 from the germline V gene are SGHNT and YENEEA. This CDR3 is 13 amino acids long. The CDR3 reads CASSPGTEDTQYF. In nucleotides, the CDR3 is TGTGCCAGCAGCCCCGGGACAGAAGATACGCAGTATTTT.

This clone was seen only a few times. V usage is TRBV19 and J usage is TRBJ2-5; 8 nucleotides match TRBD1. CDR1 LNHDA and CDR2 SQIVND come from the germline V gene (reference sequence). Trimming took 7 bases from V and 5 from J; bases not matched to a gene: 12. This CDR3 region has 15 residues. In DNA, the CDR3 is TGTGCCAGTACAGGGGGCGGAGGGGCTGGGGAGACCCAGTACTTC. It yields the protein CASTGGGGAGETQYF.

This clone has just a few counts. V and J are TRBV19 and TRBJ1-1; 7 bases map to TRBD1. Germline CDR1 is LNHDA and CDR2 is SQIVND (reference sequence). V lost 9 bases, J lost 4 bases, and 11 bases stayed unmatched. This CDR3 has 14 residues. The CDR3 loop is CASENRGGGTEAFF. The CDR3, as DNA: TGTGCCAGCGAAAACAGGGGAGGCGGCACTGAAGCTTTCTTT.

J is TRBJ1-1 and V is TRBV5-4; D gene uncertain. Germline-derived CDR1 and CDR2 are SGHNT and YYREEE (reference sequence). Between the trimmed V and J ends, which lost 4 bases and 4 bases, there was a span of 11 bases. This CDR3 is 13 amino acids long. The CDR3, as DNA: TGTGCCAGCAGCGAAAGGGAGGGCACTGAAGCTTTCTTT. Translation gives CASSEREGTEAFF.

The sample holds a few counts of this clone. This chain uses TRBV7-9 with TRBJ1-5; a possible D gene is TRBD1 (5 bases). The germline gives CDR1 SEHNR, CDR2 FQNEAQ (reference sequence). Trimming shortened V by 4 bases and J by 1 base, and 5 bases separated the two germline ends. The CDR3 consists of 13 residues. CDR3 in DNA: TGTGCCAGCAGCTCAGGGAGCAATCAGCCCCAGCATTTT. It codes for CASSSGSNQPQHF.

The chain combines TRBV5-6 with TRBJ2-5; TRBD1 agrees at 9 bases. V was pared by 4 bases and J by 3 bases, with 10 bases of the junction left unmatched. The length of the CDR3 is 16 residues. Germline CDR1 reads SGHDT; CDR2 reads YYEEEE. DNA for the CDR3: TGTGCCAGCAGCCGCAACCTGGGACAGGGTAAAGAGACCCAGTACTTC. Translating it yields CASSRNLGQGKETQYF.

This chain uses TRBV7-9 with TRBJ1-6; D call uncertain. The ends were cut back, 5 bases at V and 4 bases at J, with 9 bases in the middle. From germline, CDR1 is SEHNR and CDR2 FQNEAQ (reference sequence). The CDR3 length is 14 residues. CDR3: CASSPEAYNSPLHF. CDR3 bases: TGTGCCAGCAGCCCCGAGGCGTATAATTCACCCCTCCACTTT. Full variable domain (missing parts from reference TRBV7-9 and TRBJ1-6): DTGVSQNPRHKITKRGQNVTFRCDPISEHNRLYWYRQTLGQGPEFLTYFQNEAQLEKSRLLSDRFSAERPKGSFSTLEIQRTEQGDSAMYLCASSPEAYNSPLHFGNGTRLTVT.